The present TCR beta chain was sequenced within a study of T cell responses to AZD1222 COVID-19 vaccine (dated by TCRdb to the early 2020s). Looking at the study overall: TCR sequencing covered 233 trial participants: 207 given two doses of AZD1222 and 26 given two doses of MenACWY control vaccine. Enrollment into the trials was organized by age into subgroups of 18-55, 56-69 and 70-plus years, and those subgroups contained around 150, 28 and 57 TCR-sequenced participants, respectively. Study-wide conclusions, independent of this receptor: The vaccine-associated CD4 TCRs covered the entire spike protein, and the dominant responses fell in regions 160-218 and 743-854. A significant rise in spike-specific TCR breadth and depth was observed after two AZD1222 doses relative to day 0 and relative to MenACWY recipients. Most participants were white British and females outnumbered males, and the authors suggested that clonal diversity may have been underestimated. Conclusions about previously exposed vaccinees are limited, since just a handful of AZD1222 recipients were seropositive for SARS-CoV-2 at baseline. Because no samples from the day 14 peak response were available, repertoires could be characterized only after the peak T cell response. Nearly half of unique spike-specific TCRs reportedly recognized epitopes outside regions mutated in the B.1.351 and B.1.1.7 variants. The 56-69-year group was small, and its depth increase did not reach significance, likely because of low power.

The time point label of this sample denotes: baseline before first vaccination. The treatment or condition label on this specimen signifies: meningococcal conjugate vaccine given as trial control. The vaccinee samples were drawn from two UK trials, COV001 and COV002, one of which was a single-blind randomized controlled phase 2/3 trial testing AZD1222 (ChAdOx1 nCoV-19) in healthy adults. For TCRbeta chain sequencing, PBMC samples from trial participants were taken at day 0 and at day 28 after the second dose. The CDR3 regions of human TCRbeta chains were subjected to immunosequencing. Per the authors' processing: Repertoire TCRs were checked for matches against a reference library of SARS-CoV-2-specific TCRs that had been generated using the MIRA antigen-specificity platform. Breadth meant the fraction of unique TCRs that were SARS-CoV-2-associated, whereas depth meant the fraction of total T cells that were SARS-CoV-2-associated. Using the MIRA data, each spike-specific TCR was assigned both to the spike region to which the TCR was reactive and to a CD4 or CD8 class. Log10-transformed breadth and depth values were compared by one-way ANOVA with Sidak's multiple comparisons tests. TCRdb carries this immuneACCESS record with in-frame sequences only. Its versions omit some clonotypes, under half of them owing to an unresolved V gene in the studies checked, with the rest unexplained. V and J calls and clone size come straight from that table; D and trimming were deduced from the DNA. The sample records approximately 98,000 clones, approximately 89% of which are singletons. The ten largest account for about 3% of the sample.

The germline V gene supplies CDR1 SGHRS and CDR2 YFSETQ. The junction carries 8 bases between V and J, which are trimmed by 1 base and 1 base respectively. Measured from the cysteine to the phenylalanine, the CDR3 is 14 residues long. The CDR3 DNA has 42 bases and is translated from base 1. With respect to this clone: No antigen is known for it. One base away there is no much larger clone; base qualities are not given.

This specimen was peripheral blood, taken on day 0 of MenACWY control vaccination. This sequence uses TRBV5-1 and TRBJ1-1, with the D gene uncertain. The sequence derives from an adult in good health. For the CDR3, the sequence is CASSLSAANTEAFF. The nucleotides are TGCGCCAGCAGCTTGTCAGCGGCGAACACTGAAGCTTTCTTT.